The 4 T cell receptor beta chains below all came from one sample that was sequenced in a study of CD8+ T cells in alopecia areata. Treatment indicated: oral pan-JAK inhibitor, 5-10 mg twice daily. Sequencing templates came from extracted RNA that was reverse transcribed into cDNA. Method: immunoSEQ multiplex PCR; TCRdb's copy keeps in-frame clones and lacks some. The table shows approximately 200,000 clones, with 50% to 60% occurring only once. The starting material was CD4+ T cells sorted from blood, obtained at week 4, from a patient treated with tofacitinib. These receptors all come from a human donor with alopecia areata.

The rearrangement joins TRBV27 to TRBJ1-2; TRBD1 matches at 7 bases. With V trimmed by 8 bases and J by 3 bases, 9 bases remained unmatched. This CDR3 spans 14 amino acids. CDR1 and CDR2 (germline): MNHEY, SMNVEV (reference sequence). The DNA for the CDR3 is TGTGCCAGCGGGTCCGCCGGGACAGACTATGGCTACACCTTC. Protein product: CASGSAGTDYGYTF.

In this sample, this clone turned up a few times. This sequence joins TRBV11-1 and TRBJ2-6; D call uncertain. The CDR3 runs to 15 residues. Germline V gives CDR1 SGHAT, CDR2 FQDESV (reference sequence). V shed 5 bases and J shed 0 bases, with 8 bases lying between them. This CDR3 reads CASSQGSSGANVLTF. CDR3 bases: TGTGCCAGCAGCCAAGGGTCCTCTGGGGCCAACGTCCTGACTTTC.

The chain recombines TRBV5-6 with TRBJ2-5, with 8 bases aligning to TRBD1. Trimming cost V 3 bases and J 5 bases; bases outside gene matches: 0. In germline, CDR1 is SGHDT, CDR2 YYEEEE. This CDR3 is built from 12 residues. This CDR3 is CASSWDRETQYF. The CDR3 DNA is TGTGCCAGCAGCTGGGACAGGGAGACCCAGTACTTC.

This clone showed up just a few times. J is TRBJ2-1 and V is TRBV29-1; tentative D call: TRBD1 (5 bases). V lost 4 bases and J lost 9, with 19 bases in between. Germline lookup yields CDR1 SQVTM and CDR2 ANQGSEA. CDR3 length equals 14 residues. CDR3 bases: TGCAGCGTTGGATACAGGCTCTCATCTAGTGAGCAGTTCTTC. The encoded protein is CSVGYRLSSSEQFF.